One sample yielded the 2 T cell receptor beta chains listed below, sequenced in a study of circulating CD8 cells and anti-PD-1 response in melanoma. The QIAseq Immune Repertoire TCR panel built the libraries from roughly 16 ng of total RNA. TCRdb independently ran MiXCR on the reads; one entry per CDR3 protein. Among under 450 distinct CDR3 sequences listed, less than 7.5% were seen once. From live CD3+CD8+TCRalphabeta+ cells, four PD-1 and/or TIGIT subsets were sorted. Sample: CD8+ T cells from PBMCs, taken at baseline or after one month of anti-PD-1 therapy (not recorded which). The receptors derive from a human donor with melanoma.

A word on this clonotype: A much larger clone sits a single nucleotide away, making a read error possible. This chain joins TRBV5-6 and TRBJ2-1; perhaps TRBD2 as D (6 bases). Trimming cost V 7 bases and J 7 bases, with 15 bases left between them. The CDR3 covers 13 residues. CDR1 and CDR2 (germline): SGHDT, YYEEEE. Written as DNA, the CDR3 is TGTGCCAGCGGACTATGGACTTCAAATGAGCAGTTCTTC. Encoded protein: CASGLWTSNEQFF.

In its sample, this clonotype is large. The J gene is TRBJ1-4, the V gene TRBV24-1; possible D gene TRBD1, 6 bases. Germline V lookup: CDR1 KGHDR, CDR2 SFDVKD. The CDR3 has 14 residues. V lost 4 bases, J lost 8 bases, and 13 bases lay in between. The DNA for the CDR3 is TGTGCCACCAGTGACTGGGGGCCTGTCGAAAAACTGTTTTTT. Translation: CATSDWGPVEKLFF.